One sample yielded the 22 T cell receptor beta chains listed below, sequenced in a study of blood T cell repertoires in COVID-19 (dated by TCRdb to between 2020 and 2021). The method was the immunoSEQ multiplex PCR assay. This immuneACCESS table, as held by TCRdb, lists in-frame sequences with V and J called but not all clones. Of the missing ones, under half trace to an unresolved V gene in checked studies; the others have no known cause. This sample has approximately 100,000 clones in its table, and around 81% of those were observed once. The ten largest clonotypes hold 6.3% of the sample. The specimen was peripheral blood. The receptors stem from a man in his 60s with acute or convalescent COVID-19.

The V gene is TRBV10-3, the J gene TRBJ1-1; 11 bases agree with TRBD1. The V gene end was trimmed by 3 bases and the J gene end by 4 bases; junction bases not matched to a gene: 4. There are 15 residues in the CDR3. CDR1 and CDR2 (germline): ENHRY, SYGVKD. CDR3 in DNA: TGTGCCATCAGTGACCAAGGGACAGGGGGCACTGAAGCTTTCTTT. This gives the protein CAISDQGTGGTEAFF.

J is TRBJ1-2 and V is TRBV5-1, with 9 bases aligning to TRBD1. CDR1 and CDR2 from the germline V gene are SGHRS and YFSETQ. The CDR3 loop spans 13 amino acids. J lost 6 bases, V lost 4 bases, and 4 bases had no gene match. This CDR3 reads CASSTGTGNGYTF. CDR3 DNA sequence: TGCGCCAGCAGCACAGGGACAGGGAATGGCTACACCTTC.

This clone was detected only once. This CDR3 reads CASSPQGNQPQHF. The CDR3 DNA is TGTGCCAGCAGCCCACAGGGGAATCAGCCCCAGCATTTT. The V gene is TRBV7-2, the J gene TRBJ1-5, with 7 bases aligning to TRBD1. The junction had 2 bases not matched to a gene; V was cut back by 5 bases and J by 4 bases. Germline values: CDR1 SGHTA, CDR2 FQGNSA. This CDR3 is 13 amino acids long.

This clone was detected a few times. V is TRBV6-5 and J is TRBJ1-2; D possibly corresponds to TRBD1 (5 bases). V was trimmed by 6 bases and J by 7 bases, leaving 18 bases between them. Germline V lookup: CDR1 MNHEY, CDR2 SVGAGI. There are 14 residues in the CDR3. For the CDR3, the DNA is TGTGCCAGCAGCGGAGCGGGGGGAGAGAGTGGCTACACCTTC. Residues: CASSGAGGESGYTF.

The gene calls are TRBV19 and TRBJ2-1; 7 bases agree with TRBD2. The V and J ends lost 7 bases and 0 bases, in that order; junction bases with no gene match: 6. In germline, CDR1 is LNHDA, CDR2 SQIVND (reference sequence). There are 15 residues in the CDR3. CDR3 amino acids: CASNHRTSSYNEQFF. CDR3 coding DNA: TGTGCCAGTAATCATCGGACTAGCTCCTACAATGAGCAGTTCTTC.

The chain is built from TRBV5-8 and TRBJ1-2; D uncertain. CDR3 length equals 13 residues. CDR1 is SGHTS and CDR2 is YDEGEE in the germline V gene. V lost 6 bases, J lost 5 bases, and 14 bases lay in between. The CDR3 bases are TGTGCCAGCACCCTCGGCGGAGGGTATGGCTACACCTTC. Its protein product is CASTLGGGYGYTF.

The chain has TRBV2 and TRBJ2-7, with TRBD1 identical over 7 bases. The junction had 5 bases not matched to a gene; V was cut back by 1 base and J by 2 bases. There are 15 residues in the CDR3. CDR1 is SNHLY, CDR2 FYNNEI, per germline. CDR3 sequence: CASSEEVQGAYEQYF. CDR3 DNA sequence: TGTGCCAGCAGTGAAGAGGTTCAGGGGGCCTACGAGCAGTACTTC.

The rearrangement uses TRBV6-5 and TRBJ2-1; 10 nucleotides match TRBD1. This CDR3 spans 15 amino acids. Germline V CDR1 and CDR2: MNHEY, SVGAGI. V was clipped by 6 bases and J by 3 bases; unmatched bases: 5. This CDR3 reads CASRKGQGNYNEQFF. The CDR3 bases are TGTGCCAGCAGGAAGGGACAGGGGAACTACAATGAGCAGTTCTTC.

A single count supports this clone. This chain links TRBV18 with TRBJ1-2; TRBD1 is a possible D gene (6 bases). There are 17 residues in the CDR3. V was cut by 6 bases and J by 1 base, with 21 bases left in between. In germline, CDR1 is KGHSH, CDR2 LQKENI. The CDR3 nucleotides read TGTGCCAGCTCTTCGCCCCCCCGGGACACTTTTAACTATGGCTACACCTTC. This gives the protein CASSSPPRDTFNYGYTF.

The chain joins TRBV2 to TRBJ1-6; D might be TRBD1 (5 bases). The V end was cut by 10 bases, the J end by 1 base, with 11 bases between. This CDR3 comprises 14 residues. The germline V gene has CDR1 SNHLY and CDR2 FYNNEI. The CDR3 protein is CAIQGLSYNSPLHF. The CDR3 DNA reads as TGTGCCATTCAGGGTTTGTCCTATAATTCACCCCTCCACTTT.

This clone has only a few counts. V is TRBV6-5 and J is TRBJ1-1, with D perhaps TRBD1 (6 bases). Germline values: CDR1 MNHEY, CDR2 SVGAGI. Trimming shortened V by 10 bases and J by 5 bases, and 11 bases separated the two germline ends. The CDR3 is 11 residues long. In DNA form, the CDR3 reads TGTGCCACCATCAGGGGAACTGAAGCTTTCTTT. Translated, it gives CATIRGTEAFF.

This chain joins TRBV27 and TRBJ1-5; D is perhaps TRBD1 (6 bases). The CDR3 sequence is 14 residues long. The germline V and J ends were trimmed by 4 bases and 11 bases, with 18 bases remaining between them. Germline CDR1 reads MNHEY; CDR2 reads SMNVEV (reference sequence). In DNA form, the CDR3 reads TGTGCCAGCAGTTCGTTGATAGCAGGGGTCGCCCAGCATTTT. It is translated as CASSSLIAGVAQHF.

The rearrangement links TRBV27 to TRBJ2-7; 11 nucleotides agree with TRBD1. Germline CDR1 reads MNHEY; CDR2 reads SMNVEV (reference sequence). After removal of 5 bases from V and 2 bases from J, the junction contained 5 bases not matched to a gene. The CDR3 has 15 amino acids. DNA of the CDR3: TGTGCCAGCAGTCCCAGGACAGGGGGCCCCTACGAGCAGTACTTC. Translation gives CASSPRTGGPYEQYF.

This sequence joins TRBV5-6 and TRBJ1-2, with TRBD1 matching over 7 bases. The CDR3 is made up of 13 amino acids. V gave up 3 bases and J gave up 7 bases; unmatched junction bases: 6. The germline V gene encodes CDR1 SGHDT and CDR2 YYEEEE. The CDR3 DNA sequence: TGTGCCAGCAGCTCTACAGGGGTTGGTGGCTACACCTTC. Its translation is CASSSTGVGGYTF.

This sequence joins TRBV4-2 and TRBJ2-1; 10 nucleotides agree with TRBD2. Germline values: CDR1 LGHNA, CDR2 YNFKEQ. V was clipped by 1 base and J by 8 bases; unmatched bases: 5. The CDR3 is 15 amino acids. The CDR3 sequence is CASSQGSLAGDEQFF. The CDR3 region has the DNA TGTGCCAGCAGCCAAGGCTCCCTAGCGGGGGATGAGCAGTTCTTC.

The chain recombines TRBV4-3 with TRBJ2-5; the D is unclear. Germline CDR1 is LGHNA and CDR2 is YSLEER. This CDR3 has 14 residues. Deletions cut 0 bases from V and 4 bases from J, with 9 bases between. The DNA of the CDR3 is TGCGCCAGCAGCCAAGAGCGTGCGCTAGAGACCCAGTACTTC. Amino acid sequence: CASSQERALETQYF.

The CDR3 here is CASSQDPGSTYEQYF. CDR3 DNA sequence: TGCGCCAGCAGCCAAGATCCCGGGTCTACCTACGAGCAGTACTTC. The chain has TRBV4-1 and TRBJ2-7; D gene uncertain. The CDR3 length is 15 residues. Germline CDR1 MGHRA, CDR2 YSYEKL. The V and J ends lost 0 bases and 2 bases respectively, with 11 bases between them.

This clone was seen only once. V and J are TRBV6-5 and TRBJ1-5; D remains unclear. The CDR3 is 12 residues long. V gave up 3 bases and J gave up 5 bases, with 5 bases separating them. Per the germline V gene, CDR1 is MNHEY and CDR2 is SVGAGI. The CDR3 loop is CASSYDYQPQHF. CDR3 nucleotide sequence: TGTGCCAGCAGTTATGACTATCAGCCCCAGCATTTT.

This clone appeared a few times. The rearrangement links TRBV9 to TRBJ1-2, with 7 bases matching TRBD1. The length of the CDR3 is 14 residues. V shed 1 base and J 6 bases; nucleotides not matched to a gene: 6. The germline V gene encodes CDR1 SGDLS and CDR2 YYNGEE. CDR3 in amino acids: CASSVIGGLNGYTF. CDR3 coding DNA: TGTGCCAGCAGCGTAATAGGGGGCCTAAATGGCTACACCTTC.

The rearrangement joins TRBV15 to TRBJ1-2, with a weak D call TRBD1 (6 bases). V was shortened by 0 bases and J by 8 bases, with 19 bases between the two germline ends. The CDR3 consists of 16 residues. CDR1 is LNHNV and CDR2 is YYDKDF in the germline V gene (reference sequence). CDR3 residues: CATSRDWVSQGNGYTF. The CDR3 DNA follows: TGTGCCACCAGCAGAGATTGGGTCTCCCAGGGGAACGGCTACACCTTC.

This clone showed up just a few times. V usage is TRBV6-5 and J usage is TRBJ1-2; D is undetermined. CDR3 length: 15 residues. V was clipped by 2 bases and J by 8 bases, with 18 bases between them. The germline gives CDR1 MNHEY, CDR2 SVGAGI. The CDR3 sequence: CASSYGGPGPDGYTF. As DNA, the CDR3 is TGTGCCAGCAGTTACGGTGGCCCAGGCCCCGACGGCTACACCTTC.

The rearrangement joins TRBV13 to TRBJ1-1; the D is unclear. The ends were cut back, 4 bases at V and 1 base at J, with 7 bases in the middle. This CDR3 is built from 13 residues. Germline V lookup: CDR1 PRHDT, CDR2 FYEKMQ (reference sequence). CDR3 in amino acids: CASSSGGNTEAFF. In DNA, the CDR3 is TGTGCCAGCAGCTCGGGTGGGAACACTGAAGCTTTCTTT.